This T cell receptor beta chain is drawn from a study of cytomegalovirus exposure and HLA in healthy donors. Overall study results and limits: With later analysis, a missense DCLRE1C variant became linked to TCR beta V- and J-gene trimming. The authors excluded some V segments, including TRBV6-2 and TRBV6-3, as indistinguishable.

Of note for this clone: Its target is unknown.

This PCR relied on a set of 60 Vbeta primers and 13 Jbeta primers. Measured with immunoSEQ multiplex PCR; TCRdb has only the in-frame clones, and not every one. The data show hundreds of thousands of clones, about 78% seen once. In germline, CDR1 is GTSNPN, CDR2 SVGIG (reference sequence). Between the trimmed V and J ends, which lost 3 bases and 3 bases, there was a span of 5 bases. The CDR3 extends over 11 amino acids. The V gene is TRBV30, the J gene TRBJ1-1; tentatively, D is TRBD1 (5 bases). Specimen: PBMCs. This clonotype originated in a male donor in good health and CMV-seronegative. The CDR3 DNA sequence: TGTGCCTGGAGCAGGGACACTGAAGCTTTCTTT. This encodes CAWSRDTEAFF.